These T cell receptor beta chains were read from a single sample in a study of CD4 T cells in relation to SARS-CoV-2 and coronaviruses. Their target antigens are unknown. Using immunoSEQ multiplex PCR, the repertoire was profiled, and TCRdb retains in-frame clones only, with some absent. This sample has around 41,000 clones, with approximately 84% found just once. The sample taken for sequencing was naive CD4+ T cells from PBMCs, cultured in vitro. The source is an adult with COVID-19. Both conserved end residues are part of each CDR3. Each record gives: J gene, clone size, D gene, V gene, CDR3 protein, CDR3 DNA. The D gene is left open where the match is weak. Clone size is given for some rows only: seen once, a few or many times, or a class if the clone is expanded.

j_gene: TRBJ1-2; abundance: .; d_gene: .; v_gene: TRBV13; CDR3aa: CASRTSRDYGYTF; CDR3nt: TGTGCCAGCAGGACGTCCAGGGACTATGGCTACACCTTC
j_gene: TRBJ1-3; abundance: .; d_gene: TRBD1; v_gene: TRBV28; CDR3aa: CASRGQGSGNTIYF; CDR3nt: TGTGCCAGCAGAGGACAGGGGTCTGGAAACACCATATATTTT
j_gene: TRBJ1-6; abundance: few; d_gene: .; v_gene: TRBV5-1; CDR3aa: CASSLAYSSYNSPLHF; CDR3nt: TGCGCCAGCAGCTTGGCTTATAGCTCCTATAATTCACCCCTCCACTTT
j_gene: TRBJ1-2; abundance: .; d_gene: TRBD1; v_gene: TRBV6-5; CDR3aa: CASSYSSGTGAYGYTF; CDR3nt: TGTGCCAGCAGTTACTCTTCCGGGACAGGCGCCTATGGCTACACCTTC
j_gene: TRBJ2-2; abundance: .; d_gene: TRBD1; v_gene: TRBV29-1; CDR3aa: CSARGQESTGELFF; CDR3nt: TGCAGCGCCCGAGGACAGGAGAGCACCGGGGAGCTGTTTTTT
j_gene: TRBJ1-2; abundance: .; d_gene: .; v_gene: TRBV28; CDR3aa: CASSLWAGVGYGYTF; CDR3nt: TGTGCCAGCAGTTTATGGGCGGGGGTGGGCTATGGCTACACCTTC
j_gene: TRBJ1-2; abundance: once; d_gene: TRBD1; v_gene: TRBV28; CDR3aa: CASSLPTGPYGYTF; CDR3nt: TGTGCCAGCAGTTTGCCGACAGGGCCCTATGGCTACACCTTC
j_gene: TRBJ1-1; abundance: .; d_gene: .; v_gene: TRBV29-1; CDR3aa: CSVATGTEAFF; CDR3nt: TGCAGCGTCGCGACGGGCACTGAAGCTTTCTTT
j_gene: TRBJ1-4; abundance: .; d_gene: TRBD1; v_gene: TRBV13; CDR3aa: CASSPKGTGAEKLFF; CDR3nt: TGTGCCAGCAGCCCAAAGGGGACAGGGGCTGAAAAACTGTTTTTT
j_gene: TRBJ2-2; abundance: .; d_gene: TRBD2; v_gene: TRBV5-6; CDR3aa: CASSRNLAGGRNTGELFF; CDR3nt: TGTGCCAGCAGCCGGAATCTAGCGGGAGGGAGAAACACCGGGGAGCTGTTTTTT
j_gene: TRBJ2-1; abundance: .; d_gene: .; v_gene: TRBV28; CDR3aa: CASSPANSPYNEQFF; CDR3nt: TGTGCCAGCAGTCCCGCTAATTCTCCCTACAATGAGCAGTTCTTC
j_gene: TRBJ1-1; abundance: .; d_gene: .; v_gene: TRBV7-2; CDR3aa: CASREPMNTEAFF; CDR3nt: TGTGCCAGCCGGGAACCTATGAACACTGAAGCTTTCTTT
j_gene: TRBJ2-3; abundance: .; d_gene: .; v_gene: TRBV27; CDR3aa: CASRPLVGATDTQYF; CDR3nt: TGTGCCAGCAGACCATTAGTGGGCGCCACAGATACGCAGTATTTT
j_gene: TRBJ2-3; abundance: .; d_gene: TRBD2; v_gene: TRBV4-3; CDR3aa: CASSQALAGALTDTQYF; CDR3nt: TGCGCCAGCAGCCAAGCCCTAGCGGGAGCTCTAACAGATACGCAGTATTTT
j_gene: TRBJ2-6; abundance: .; d_gene: TRBD2; v_gene: TRBV7-8; CDR3aa: CASSPWRGGSSGANVLTF; CDR3nt: TGTGCCAGCAGCCCTTGGCGGGGAGGGTCCTCTGGGGCCAACGTCCTGACTTTC
j_gene: TRBJ1-4; abundance: .; d_gene: .; v_gene: TRBV2; CDR3aa: CASSDRDEKLFF; CDR3nt: TGTGCCAGCAGTGACAGGGACGAAAAACTGTTTTTT
j_gene: TRBJ1-5; abundance: .; d_gene: .; v_gene: TRBV21-1; CDR3aa: CASSKVEGNQPQHF; CDR3nt: TGTGCCAGCAGCAAAGTAGAGGGAAATCAGCCCCAGCATTTT
j_gene: TRBJ2-5; abundance: .; d_gene: TRBD2; v_gene: TRBV4-1; CDR3aa: CASSLASGMETQYF; CDR3nt: TGCGCCAGCAGCCTCGCCAGCGGGATGGAGACCCAGTACTTC
j_gene: TRBJ2-3; abundance: .; d_gene: TRBD2; v_gene: TRBV11-2; CDR3aa: CALSRRSSGRPGPDTQYF; CDR3nt: TGTGCCCTAAGCCGAAGGTCTAGCGGGCGGCCGGGCCCAGATACGCAGTATTTT
j_gene: TRBJ2-1; abundance: .; d_gene: TRBD1; v_gene: TRBV6-6; CDR3aa: CASSYFGTGSVNEQFF; CDR3nt: TGTGCCAGCAGTTACTTCGGGACAGGGTCAGTCAATGAGCAGTTCTTC
j_gene: TRBJ2-1; abundance: .; d_gene: .; v_gene: TRBV11-3; CDR3aa: CASSSYTYNEQFF; CDR3nt: TGTGCCAGCAGCTCCTACACCTACAATGAGCAGTTCTTC
j_gene: TRBJ2-1; abundance: .; d_gene: TRBD2; v_gene: TRBV30; CDR3aa: CAWGTGLAGGYNEQFF; CDR3nt: TGTGCCTGGGGAACGGGACTAGCGGGGGGTTACAATGAGCAGTTCTTC
j_gene: TRBJ2-1; abundance: .; d_gene: .; v_gene: TRBV11-2; CDR3aa: CASSFRTNYNEQFF; CDR3nt: TGTGCCAGCAGCTTTAGGACAAACTACAATGAGCAGTTCTTC
j_gene: TRBJ1-4; abundance: .; d_gene: .; v_gene: TRBV5-4; CDR3aa: CASSAGGNSEKLFF; CDR3nt: TGTGCCAGCAGCGCGGGGGGAAACAGTGAAAAACTGTTTTTT
j_gene: TRBJ2-5; abundance: .; d_gene: TRBD1; v_gene: TRBV18; CDR3aa: CASSPVTGEETQYF; CDR3nt: TGTGCCAGCTCACCCGTCACAGGGGAAGAGACCCAGTACTTC
j_gene: TRBJ2-7; abundance: .; d_gene: .; v_gene: TRBV19; CDR3aa: CASSIATEEIYEQYF; CDR3nt: TGTGCCAGTAGTATAGCGACAGAAGAGATCTACGAGCAGTACTTC
j_gene: TRBJ2-3; abundance: .; d_gene: TRBD2; v_gene: TRBV11-2; CDR3aa: CASSPGGAGETDTQYF; CDR3nt: TGTGCCAGCAGCCCCGGCGGAGCGGGAGAAACAGATACGCAGTATTTT
j_gene: TRBJ2-7; abundance: few; d_gene: TRBD1; v_gene: TRBV6-5; CDR3aa: CASTPGQASSYEQYF; CDR3nt: TGTGCCAGCACCCCGGGACAGGCGAGCTCCTACGAGCAGTACTTC
j_gene: TRBJ2-7; abundance: .; d_gene: TRBD1; v_gene: TRBV6-5; CDR3aa: CASSSDRRYEQYF; CDR3nt: TGTGCCAGCAGTTCGGACAGGCGCTACGAGCAGTACTTC
j_gene: TRBJ2-1; abundance: .; d_gene: TRBD1; v_gene: TRBV27; CDR3aa: CASSLTGGTYNEQFF; CDR3nt: TGTGCCAGCAGTTTAACAGGGGGAACTTACAATGAGCAGTTCTTC
j_gene: TRBJ1-2; abundance: .; d_gene: .; v_gene: TRBV2; CDR3aa: CASSEYSVGYGYTF; CDR3nt: TGTGCCAGCAGTGAATACAGTGTTGGCTATGGCTACACCTTC
j_gene: TRBJ2-3; abundance: .; d_gene: .; v_gene: TRBV2; CDR3aa: CANPKRGRGEDTQYF; CDR3nt: TGTGCCAACCCTAAAAGGGGGCGCGGGGAAGATACGCAGTATTTT
j_gene: TRBJ2-7; abundance: .; d_gene: .; v_gene: TRBV9; CDR3aa: CASGGGGSSYEQYF; CDR3nt: TGTGCCAGCGGGGGCGGAGGTTCCTCCTACGAGCAGTACTTC
j_gene: TRBJ2-5; abundance: once; d_gene: TRBD2; v_gene: TRBV9; CDR3aa: CASSVSGRGETQYF; CDR3nt: TGTGCCAGCAGCGTTAGCGGGAGAGGGGAGACCCAGTACTTC
j_gene: TRBJ2-5; abundance: .; d_gene: .; v_gene: TRBV10-3; CDR3aa: CAIKEAGSETQYF; CDR3nt: TGTGCCATCAAAGAGGCAGGGAGCGAGACCCAGTACTTC
j_gene: TRBJ2-3; abundance: .; d_gene: TRBD2; v_gene: TRBV10-2; CDR3aa: CASVAGGVDTQYF; CDR3nt: TGCGCCAGCGTCGCGGGAGGCGTGGATACGCAGTATTTT
j_gene: TRBJ1-2; abundance: .; d_gene: .; v_gene: TRBV10-3; CDR3aa: CAISRTEDYGYTF; CDR3nt: TGTGCCATCAGCCGGACGGAAGACTATGGCTACACCTTC
j_gene: TRBJ1-2; abundance: .; d_gene: .; v_gene: TRBV2; CDR3aa: CASSEMEARYYGYTF; CDR3nt: TGTGCCAGCAGTGAGATGGAGGCGAGATACTATGGCTACACCTTC
j_gene: TRBJ1-1; abundance: .; d_gene: .; v_gene: TRBV2; CDR3aa: CASRVELVNTEAFF; CDR3nt: TGTGCCAGCAGGGTTGAATTGGTGAACACTGAAGCTTTCTTT